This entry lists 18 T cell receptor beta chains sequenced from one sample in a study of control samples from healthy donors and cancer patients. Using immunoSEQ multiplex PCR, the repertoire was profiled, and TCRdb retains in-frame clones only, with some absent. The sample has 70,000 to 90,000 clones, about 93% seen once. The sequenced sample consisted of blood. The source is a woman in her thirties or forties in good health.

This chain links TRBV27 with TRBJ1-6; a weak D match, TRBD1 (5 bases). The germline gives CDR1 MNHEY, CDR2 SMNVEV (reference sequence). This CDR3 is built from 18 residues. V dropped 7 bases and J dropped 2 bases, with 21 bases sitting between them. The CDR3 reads CASNKDPPPGPYNSPLHF. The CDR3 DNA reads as TGTGCCAGCAACAAAGACCCACCCCCGGGGCCCTATAATTCACCCCTCCACTTT.

The CDR3 nucleotides are TGTGCCACCAGTGATTTGGGGACAGACACCGGGGAGCTGTTTTTT. Translated: CATSDLGTDTGELFF. This chain links TRBV24-1 with TRBJ2-2; 7 positions agree with TRBD1. V trimming: 0 bases; J trimming: 3 bases; junction bases outside the gene matches: 0. CDR1 and CDR2 (germline): KGHDR, SFDVKD. The CDR3 extends over 15 amino acids.

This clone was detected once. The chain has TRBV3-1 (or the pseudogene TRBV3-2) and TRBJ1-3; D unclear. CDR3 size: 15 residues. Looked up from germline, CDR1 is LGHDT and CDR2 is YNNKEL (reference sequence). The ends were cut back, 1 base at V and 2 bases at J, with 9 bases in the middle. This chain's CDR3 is CASSQGGITGNTIYF. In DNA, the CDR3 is TGTGCCAGCAGCCAAGGAGGAATTACTGGAAACACCATATATTTT.

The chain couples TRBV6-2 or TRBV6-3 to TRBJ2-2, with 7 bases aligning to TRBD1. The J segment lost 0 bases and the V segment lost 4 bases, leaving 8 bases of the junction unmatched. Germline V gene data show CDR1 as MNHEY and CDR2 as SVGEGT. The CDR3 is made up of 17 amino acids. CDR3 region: CASSFFPGTANTGELFF. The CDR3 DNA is TGTGCCAGCAGTTTCTTTCCCGGGACAGCGAACACCGGGGAGCTGTTTTTT.

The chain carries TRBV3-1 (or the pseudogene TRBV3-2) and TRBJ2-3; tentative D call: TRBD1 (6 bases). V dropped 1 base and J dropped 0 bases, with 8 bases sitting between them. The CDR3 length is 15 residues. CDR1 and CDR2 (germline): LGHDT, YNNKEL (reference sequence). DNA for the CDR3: TGTGCCAGCAGCCAAGCAGGGGTTAGCACAGATACGCAGTATTTT. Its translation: CASSQAGVSTDTQYF.

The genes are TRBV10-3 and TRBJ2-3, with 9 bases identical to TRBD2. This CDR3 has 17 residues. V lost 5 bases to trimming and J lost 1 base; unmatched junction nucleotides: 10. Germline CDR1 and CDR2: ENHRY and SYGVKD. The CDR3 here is CAISTRGRGGGTDTQYF. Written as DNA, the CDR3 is TGTGCCATCAGTACCCGTGGGCGGGGGGGTGGCACAGATACGCAGTATTTT.

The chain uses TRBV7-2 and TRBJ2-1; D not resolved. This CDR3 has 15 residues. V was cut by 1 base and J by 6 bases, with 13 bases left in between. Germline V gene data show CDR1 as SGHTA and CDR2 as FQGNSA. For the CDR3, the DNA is TGTGCCAGCAGCTTAGTATCTGGTTCCCGCAATGAGCAGTTCTTC. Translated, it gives CASSLVSGSRNEQFF.

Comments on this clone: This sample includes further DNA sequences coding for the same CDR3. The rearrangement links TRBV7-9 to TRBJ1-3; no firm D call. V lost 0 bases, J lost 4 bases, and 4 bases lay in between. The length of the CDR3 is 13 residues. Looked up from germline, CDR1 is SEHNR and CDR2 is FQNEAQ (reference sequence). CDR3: CASSLATGNTIYF. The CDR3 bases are TGTGCCAGCAGCTTAGCGACCGGAAACACCATATATTTT.

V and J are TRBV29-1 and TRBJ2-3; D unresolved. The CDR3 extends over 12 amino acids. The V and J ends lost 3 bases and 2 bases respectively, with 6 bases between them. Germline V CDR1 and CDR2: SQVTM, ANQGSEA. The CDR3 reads CSVEADTDTQYF. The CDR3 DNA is TGCAGCGTTGAGGCGGACACAGATACGCAGTATTTT.

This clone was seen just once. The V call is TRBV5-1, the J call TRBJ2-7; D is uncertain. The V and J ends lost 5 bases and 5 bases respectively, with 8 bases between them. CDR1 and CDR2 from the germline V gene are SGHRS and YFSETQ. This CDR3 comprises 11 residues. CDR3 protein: CASRVENEQYF. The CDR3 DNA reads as TGCGCCAGCAGGGTAGAGAACGAGCAGTACTTC.

CDR3 bases: TGCGCCAGCAGCTTGGCCGTAATGAACACTGAAGCTTTCTTT. Protein sequence: CASSLAVMNTEAFF. The rearrangement links TRBV5-1 to TRBJ1-1; D is ambiguous. Trimming removed 0 bases from V and 0 bases from J, with 6 bases in between. From germline, CDR1 is SGHRS and CDR2 YFSETQ. This CDR3 contains 14 residues. Based on the CDR3 plus reference TRBV5-1 and TRBJ1-1, the full variable domain is KAGVTQTPRYLIKTRGQQVTLSCSPISGHRSVSWYQQTPGQGLQFLFEYFSETQRNKGNFPGRFSGRQFSNSRSEMNVSTLELGDSALYLCASSLAVMNTEAFFGQGTRLTVV.

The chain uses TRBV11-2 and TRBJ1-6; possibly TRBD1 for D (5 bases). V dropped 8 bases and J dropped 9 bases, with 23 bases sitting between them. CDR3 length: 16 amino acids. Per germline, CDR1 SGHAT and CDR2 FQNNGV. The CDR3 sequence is CASGDYAGTRGSPLHF. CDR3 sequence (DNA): TGTGCCAGCGGGGACTACGCTGGGACCCGAGGTTCACCCCTCCACTTT.

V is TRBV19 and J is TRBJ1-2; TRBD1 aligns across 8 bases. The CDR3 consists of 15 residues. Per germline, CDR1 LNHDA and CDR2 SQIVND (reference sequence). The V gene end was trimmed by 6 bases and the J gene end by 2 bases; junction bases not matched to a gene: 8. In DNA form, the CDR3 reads TGTGCCAGTAGGTTGGGACAGGCGTTAAACTATGGCTACACCTTC. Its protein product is CASRLGQALNYGYTF.

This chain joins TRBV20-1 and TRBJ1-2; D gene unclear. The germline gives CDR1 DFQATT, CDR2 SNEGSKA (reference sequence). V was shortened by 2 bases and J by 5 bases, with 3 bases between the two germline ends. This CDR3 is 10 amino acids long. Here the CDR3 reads CSARRYGYTF. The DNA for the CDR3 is TGCAGTGCTAGACGATATGGCTACACCTTC.

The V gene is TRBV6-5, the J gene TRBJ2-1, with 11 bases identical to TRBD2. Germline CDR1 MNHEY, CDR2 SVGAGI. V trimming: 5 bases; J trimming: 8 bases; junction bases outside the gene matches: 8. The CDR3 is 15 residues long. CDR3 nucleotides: TGTGCCAGCAGTAAACTAGCGGGAGTTGGCGATGAGCAGTTCTTC. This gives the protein CASSKLAGVGDEQFF.

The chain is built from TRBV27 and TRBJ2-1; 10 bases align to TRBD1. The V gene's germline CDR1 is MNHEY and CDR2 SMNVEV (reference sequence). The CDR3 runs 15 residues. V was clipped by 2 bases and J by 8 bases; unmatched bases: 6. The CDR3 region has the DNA TGTGCCAGCAGTTTAGCCGGGACAGGGGTCGATGAGCAGTTCTTC. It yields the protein CASSLAGTGVDEQFF.

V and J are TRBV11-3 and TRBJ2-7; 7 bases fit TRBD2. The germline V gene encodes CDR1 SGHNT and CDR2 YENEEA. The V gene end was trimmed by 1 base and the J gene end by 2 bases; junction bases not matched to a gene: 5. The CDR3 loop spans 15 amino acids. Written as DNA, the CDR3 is TGTGCCAGCAGCTTAGGTACCGGGGGGACCTACGAGCAGTACTTC. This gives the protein CASSLGTGGTYEQYF. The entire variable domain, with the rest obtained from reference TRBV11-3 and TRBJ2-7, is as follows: EAGVVQSPRYKIIEKKQPVAFWCNPISGHNTLYWYLQNLGQGPELLIRYENEEAVDDSQLPKDRFSAERLKGVDSTLKIQPAELGDSAVYLCASSLGTGGTYEQYFGPGTRLTVT.

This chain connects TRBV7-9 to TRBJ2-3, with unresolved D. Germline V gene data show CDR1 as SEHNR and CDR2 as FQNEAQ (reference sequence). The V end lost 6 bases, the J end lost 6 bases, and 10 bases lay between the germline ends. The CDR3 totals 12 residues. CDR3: CASRALRDTQYF. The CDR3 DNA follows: TGTGCCAGCAGGGCATTAAGGGATACGCAGTATTTT. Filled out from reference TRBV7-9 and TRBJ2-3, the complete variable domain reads DTGVSQNPRHKITKRGQNVTFRCDPISEHNRLYWYRQTLGQGPEFLTYFQNEAQLEKSRLLSDRFSAERPKGSFSTLEIQRTEQGDSAMYLCASRALRDTQYFGPGTRLTVL.